The present T cell receptor beta chain was sequenced within a study of blood T cell repertoires in COVID-19. About the study: Specimens from acute and convalescent COVID-19 originated in the United States, Italy and Spain. The cDNA or gDNA used as material had been derived from T cells, B-cell-depleted T cells, or PBMCs.

From germline, CDR1 is SGHTA and CDR2 FQGNSA. This CDR3 has 15 residues. The J segment lost 3 bases and the V segment lost 2 bases, leaving 3 bases of the junction unmatched. Study processing details: Amplification from reference gene primers served as the basis for estimated nucleated cell counts. The repertoire was sequenced with immunoSEQ multiplex PCR; TCRdb's copy has only in-frame clones and lacks some. That table supplies the V and J calls and clone size; D and trimming were determined from the DNA. Here the sample spans approximately 170,000 clones, under 90% being singletons. This receptor was obtained from a woman older than 75 with acute or convalescent COVID-19. The sequenced material came from peripheral blood. The chain is built from TRBV7-2 and TRBJ1-5, with TRBD1 identical over 8 bases. CDR3 bases: TGTGCCAGCAGCTTATGGACAGGGAACAATCAGCCCCAGCATTTT. It encodes CASSLWTGNNQPQHF. Filled out from reference TRBV7-2 and TRBJ1-5, the complete variable domain reads GAGVSQSPSNKVTEKGKDVELRCDPISGHTALYWYRQSLGQGLEFLIYFQGNSAPDKSGLPSDRFSAERTGGSVSTLTIQRTQQEDSAVYLCASSLWTGNNQPQHFGDGTRLSIL.